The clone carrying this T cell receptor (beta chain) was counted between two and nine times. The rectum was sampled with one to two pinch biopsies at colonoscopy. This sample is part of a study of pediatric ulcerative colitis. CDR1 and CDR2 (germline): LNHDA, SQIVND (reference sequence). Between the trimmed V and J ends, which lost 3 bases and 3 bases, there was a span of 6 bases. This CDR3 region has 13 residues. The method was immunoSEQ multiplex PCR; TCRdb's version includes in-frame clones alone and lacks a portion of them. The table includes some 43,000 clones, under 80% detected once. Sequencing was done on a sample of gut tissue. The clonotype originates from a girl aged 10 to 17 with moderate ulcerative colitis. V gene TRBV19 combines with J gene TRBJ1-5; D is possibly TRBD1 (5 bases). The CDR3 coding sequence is TGTGCCAGTAGTATCGGGGCCAATCAGCCCCAGCATTTT. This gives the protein CASSIGANQPQHF.